The T cell receptor (beta chain) described here comes from a study of cytomegalovirus exposure and HLA in healthy donors. This clone is a singleton in its sample. TCRdb's table, derived via immunoSEQ multiplex PCR, lists solely in-frame clones and lacks some. Of about 360,000 clones in the sample, roughly 90% are singletons; the top ten hold 0.8% to 0.85%. CDR3 length: 14 amino acids. V gave up 5 bases and J gave up 8 bases, with 13 bases separating them. Germline CDR1 and CDR2: ENHRY and SYGVKD. This receptor was obtained from a woman under 30 in good health and CMV-seronegative. The chain carries TRBV10-3 and TRBJ1-6; no clear D gene. The sequenced material came from PBMCs. DNA of the CDR3: TGTGCCATCAGTCACACGGCGGTGGATTCACCCCTCCACTTT. Translation gives CAISHTAVDSPLHF.